The 18 T cell receptor beta chains reported below all come from one sample, sequenced in a study of T cell clones after liver transplantation (dated by TCRdb to between 2019 and 2020). In the paper's terms, the time point label means: pre-transplant. Libraries were constructed by the immunoSEQ multiplex PCR assay. TCRdb mirrors the immuneACCESS table, restricted to in-frame sequences. Some clones are absent from its copies; in checked studies, under half trace to an unresolved V gene, and the reason for the others is unknown. The sample table lists 99,000 or so clones, around 83% of them with a count of one. The top ten hold 0.99% of the sample. Sequences were derived from CD4+ T cells from blood, sampled before liver transplant. The receptors stem from a human donor who received a liver transplant.

The rearrangement links TRBV7-2 to TRBJ2-7, with D possibly matching TRBD2 (6 bases). The CDR3 loop spans 14 amino acids. Germline V gives CDR1 SGHTA, CDR2 FQGNSA. V lost 6 bases and J 1 base, leaving 13 bases between the germline ends. The CDR3 loop reads CASRRGTDSYEQYF. DNA of the CDR3: TGTGCCAGCAGACGCGGGACCGATTCCTACGAGCAGTACTTC. Based on the CDR3 plus reference TRBV7-2 and TRBJ2-7, the full variable domain is GAGVSQSPSNKVTEKGKDVELRCDPISGHTALYWYRQSLGQGLEFLIYFQGNSAPDKSGLPSDRFSAERTGGSVSTLTIQRTQQEDSAVYLCASRRGTDSYEQYFGPGTRLTVT.

The rearrangement uses TRBV7-9 and TRBJ2-3; 7 positions match TRBD1. This CDR3 has 14 residues. The germline CDR1 and CDR2 sequences are SEHNR and FQNEAQ (reference sequence). The trim removed 4 bases at V and 6 bases at J, leaving 7 bases unmatched. CDR3 protein: CASSSTGVRDTQYF. The CDR3 DNA follows: TGTGCCAGCAGCTCCACAGGGGTGCGTGATACGCAGTATTTT.

The chain carries TRBV29-1 and TRBJ2-5; D call uncertain. This CDR3 is 12 amino acids long. V lost 7 bases to trimming and J lost 3 bases, with 12 bases between them. Germline CDR1 is SQVTM and CDR2 is ANQGSEA. This chain's CDR3 is CSGFVGKETQYF. DNA of the CDR3: TGCAGCGGATTTGTGGGGAAAGAGACCCAGTACTTC.

The V and J genes are TRBV5-1 and TRBJ1-1; D unclear. Germline-derived CDR1 and CDR2 are SGHRS and YFSETQ. The CDR3 extends over 16 amino acids. The V end lost 7 bases, the J end lost 2 bases, and 21 bases lay between the germline ends. CDR3 in DNA: TGCGCCAGCGCCCCAGACACCCTGCCCGGAAACACTGAAGCTTTCTTT. Amino acids: CASAPDTLPGNTEAFF.

The V call is TRBV7-3, the J call TRBJ2-3; maybe TRBD2 (5 bases). This CDR3 spans 13 amino acids. The V end was cut by 2 bases, the J end by 4 bases, with 7 bases between. Germline CDR1 and CDR2: SGHTA and FQGTGA. CDR3 coding DNA: TGTGCCAGCAGCTTAGGGCGGGCAGATACGCAGTATTTT. As protein: CASSLGRADTQYF.

This chain uses TRBV9 with TRBJ2-7; 10 bases line up with TRBD1. The CDR3 contains 16 residues. The germline CDR1 and CDR2 sequences are SGDLS and YYNGEE. J lost 3 bases, V lost 0 bases, and 6 bases had no gene match. CDR3 coding DNA: TGTGCCAGCAGCGTAGGAGGGACAGGGGTGGTCTACGAGCAGTACTTC. Translated, it gives CASSVGGTGVVYEQYF.

The chain uses TRBV27 and TRBJ2-3; 7 positions agree with TRBD1. The CDR3 spans 15 residues. Germline CDR1 reads MNHEY; CDR2 reads SMNVEV (reference sequence). V lost 4 bases and J lost 2; bases outside the gene matches: 6. The CDR3 region has the DNA TGTGCCAGCAGTTCCGGGACAGTTCACACAGATACGCAGTATTTT. Encoded protein: CASSSGTVHTDTQYF.

This clone showed up just once. The chain carries TRBV28 and TRBJ2-4; a possible D gene is TRBD2 (7 bases). Trimming left V 3 bases short and J 6 bases short, with 12 bases between. This CDR3 contains 14 residues. Germline CDR1 and CDR2: MDHEN and SYDVKM. CDR3 coding DNA: TGTGCCAGCAGTTTGGGGGGGCCGGTAAACATTCAGTACTTC. It encodes CASSLGGPVNIQYF.

The chain has TRBV4-1 and TRBJ1-2, with TRBD1 matching 8 bases. This CDR3 spans 13 amino acids. From germline, CDR1 is MGHRA and CDR2 YSYEKL. V lost 8 bases and J lost 4; bases outside the gene matches: 6. DNA for the CDR3: TGCGCCAGCGGGGGACAGGAATTCTATGGCTACACCTTC. Protein product: CASGGQEFYGYTF.

The chain is built from TRBV6-4 and TRBJ2-3, with a possible D match to TRBD2 (5 bases). The germline V and J ends were trimmed by 0 bases and 1 base, with 14 bases remaining between them. Per the germline V gene, CDR1 is MRHNA and CDR2 is SNTAGT. The CDR3 has 17 residues. The CDR3 DNA follows: TGTGCCAGCAGTGACTCGCCGACTAACCGCCGCACAGATACGCAGTATTTT. It specifies CASSDSPTNRRTDTQYF.

The chain joins TRBV19 to TRBJ1-1; D remains unclear. V lost 2 bases to trimming and J lost 5 bases, with 18 bases between them. The CDR3 covers 16 residues. Per the germline V gene, CDR1 is LNHDA and CDR2 is SQIVND (reference sequence). The CDR3 reads CASSISGGRLGTEAFF. The CDR3 DNA is TGTGCCAGTAGTATAAGTGGAGGAAGGCTTGGAACTGAAGCTTTCTTT.

The chain links TRBV2 to TRBJ1-2, with D perhaps matching TRBD1 (5 bases). Per germline, CDR1 SNHLY and CDR2 FYNNEI. CDR3 length: 17 amino acids. Trimming took 4 bases from V and 0 from J, leaving 18 bases between them. Written as DNA, the CDR3 is TGTGCCAGCAGTGGGACACACCTAGACTGGACTAACTATGGCTACACCTTC. Translated, it gives CASSGTHLDWTNYGYTF.

The rearrangement joins TRBV19 to TRBJ1-5; no definite D call. Per germline, CDR1 LNHDA and CDR2 SQIVND (reference sequence). V was trimmed by 9 bases and J by 0 bases, leaving 12 bases between them. This CDR3 has 14 amino acids. The CDR3 region has the DNA TGTGCCAGCAGACATCCCTATAGCAATCAGCCCCAGCATTTT. Protein product: CASRHPYSNQPQHF.

This clone was recorded only once. V is TRBV18 and J is TRBJ2-3; a weak D match, TRBD2 (5 bases). The CDR3 extends over 12 amino acids. Trimming took 3 bases from V and 9 from J, leaving 10 bases between them. Germline CDR1 is KGHSH and CDR2 is LQKENI. The CDR3 coding sequence is TGTGCCAGCTCACCTTCGGGCGGGACGCAGTATTTT. Encoded protein: CASSPSGGTQYF.

The rearrangement uses TRBV5-1 and TRBJ2-3; D gene ambiguous. V was shortened by 4 bases and J by 2 bases, with 5 bases between the two germline ends. The length of the CDR3 is 12 residues. In germline, CDR1 is SGHRS, CDR2 YFSETQ. CDR3 nucleotide sequence: TGCGCCAGCAGCGGGTTCACAGATACGCAGTATTTT. The encoded protein is CASSGFTDTQYF. The whole variable domain, filled in from reference TRBV5-1 and TRBJ2-3, reads KAGVTQTPRYLIKTRGQQVTLSCSPISGHRSVSWYQQTPGQGLQFLFEYFSETQRNKGNFPGRFSGRQFSNSRSEMNVSTLELGDSALYLCASSGFTDTQYFGPGTRLTVL.

This chain joins TRBV11-3 and TRBJ1-1, with a weak D call TRBD1 (5 bases). The V gene lost 0 bases and the J gene lost 4 bases, with 9 bases spanning the gap. Germline values: CDR1 SGHNT, CDR2 YENEEA. CDR3 length: 14 residues. CDR3 nucleotides: TGTGCCAGCAGCTTAGATTCCAGGGTCACTGAAGCTTTCTTT. It codes for CASSLDSRVTEAFF.

CDR3: CASRIQGGRTEAFF. The CDR3 DNA is TGTGCCAGTAGGATACAGGGCGGGAGGACTGAAGCTTTCTTT. V is TRBV19 and J is TRBJ1-1; a possible D gene is TRBD1 (6 bases). The V and J ends lost 6 bases and 5 bases respectively, with 16 bases between them. Looked up from germline, CDR1 is LNHDA and CDR2 is SQIVND (reference sequence). CDR3 length: 14 residues.

J is TRBJ2-2 and V is TRBV5-4, with 7 bases matching TRBD1. The CDR3 has 13 amino acids. Per the germline V gene, CDR1 is SGHNT and CDR2 is YYREEE (reference sequence). After removal of 7 bases from V and 6 bases from J, the junction contained 6 bases not matched to a gene. This chain's CDR3 is CASGDSGSGELFF. The CDR3 bases are TGTGCCAGCGGGGACAGTGGGTCCGGGGAGCTGTTTTTT.